These T cell receptor beta chains were read from a single sample in a study of blood T cells in healthy people across ages. TCRdb itself ran the 5' RACE reads through MiXCR, one entry per CDR3 protein. The sample lists about 1.8 million distinct CDR3 sequences; around half were seen once. The sequenced material came from blood. These receptors were collected from a woman in her thirties or forties in good health. Each CDR3 is given with its conserved first and last residue. D genes are given only for firm matches. Rows give clone size only sometimes, using once, few, many, or a class for an expanded clone.

>TRBV4-3|-|TRBJ2-5|few
CASSQGAGAMETQYF
TGCGCCAGCAGCCAAGGGGCGGGGGCAATGGAGACCCAGTACTTC
>TRBV18|-|TRBJ2-5|-
CASARTAQETQYF
TGTGCCAGCGCGCGGACGGCCCAAGAGACCCAGTACTTC
>TRBV4-2|-|TRBJ2-1|-
CASSQDLGLLDNEQFF
TGTGCCAGCAGCCAAGATTTGGGCCTTTTGGACAATGAGCAGTTCTTC
>TRBV4-1|-|TRBJ2-7|few
CASSTVSGLDEQYF
TGCGCCAGCAGCACGGTTAGCGGCCTCGACGAGCAGTACTTC
>TRBV12-3/TRBV12-4|TRBD1|TRBJ1-5|-
CASRAYTGGSGNQPQHF
TGTGCCAGCAGGGCCTATACAGGGGGCTCGGGCAATCAGCCCCAGCATTTT
>TRBV7-2|-|TRBJ2-1|-
CASSRLRGSYNEQFF
TGTGCCAGCAGCCGTCTGCGGGGCTCCTACAATGAGCAGTTCTTC
>TRBV7-9|-|TRBJ2-7|few
CASSLSWRNEQYF
TGTGCCAGCAGCTTATCTTGGCGAAACGAGCAGTACTTC
>TRBV29-1|-|TRBJ2-3|-
CSVRGGMATDTQYF
TGCAGCGTACGTGGCGGGATGGCAACAGATACGCAGTATTTT
>TRBV7-2|TRBD1|TRBJ1-2|few
CASSLTQGANYGYTF
TGTGCCAGCAGCTTAACGCAGGGGGCTAACTATGGCTACACCTTC
>TRBV3-1|-|TRBJ2-7|-
CASSQDRLGEQYF
TGTGCCAGCAGCCAAGACAGGCTGGGCGAGCAGTACTTC